Following are 15 T cell receptor beta chains from one sample sequenced in a study of blood T cell repertoires in COVID-19 (dated by TCRdb to 2020 to 2022). Library method: the immunoSEQ multiplex PCR assay. Sourced from immuneACCESS, this table was stored by TCRdb with only in-frame sequences that have V and J called. A share of the clones is absent; for the studies checked, an unresolved V gene accounts for under half, and the remainder has no known explanation. In all, the sample holds about 180,000 clones, and 80% to 90% of those were seen once. The ten largest clones capture 1.5% to 2% of the sample. The sequenced sample was peripheral blood. The receptors derive from a man aged 18 to 29 who had recovered from COVID-19.

A single count supports this clone. V usage is TRBV14 and J usage is TRBJ2-2; a possible D gene is TRBD2 (6 bases). V lost 0 bases to trimming and J lost 6 bases, with 8 bases between them. Germline V gene sequence: CDR1 SGHDN, CDR2 FVKESK. CDR3 length: 14 residues. CDR3 in amino acids: CASSQDRDSGELFF. The CDR3 coding sequence is TGTGCCAGCAGCCAAGATCGGGACTCCGGGGAGCTGTTTTTT.

The V call is TRBV7-2, the J call TRBJ2-4; 11 bases are shared with TRBD2. Unmatched junction bases numbered 7, after V lost 2 bases and J lost 7 bases. Germline CDR1 SGHTA, CDR2 FQGNSA. The CDR3 totals 16 residues. The CDR3 region is CASSLTSGSGGNIQYF. In DNA form, the CDR3 reads TGTGCCAGCAGCTTAACTAGCGGGAGTGGGGGGAACATTCAGTACTTC.

The gene calls are TRBV28 and TRBJ1-4; D may be TRBD1 (5 bases). V was cut by 6 bases and J by 8 bases, with 13 bases left in between. CDR1 MDHEN and CDR2 SYDVKM come from the germline V gene. There are 13 residues in the CDR3. The CDR3 spells CASRPQAWEKLFF. DNA of the CDR3: TGTGCCAGCAGGCCACAGGCCTGGGAAAAACTGTTTTTT.

The CDR3 DNA follows: TGTGCCAGCAGCCCCGGACTGGCCACGGGTGAAAAACTGTTTTTT. Translation gives CASSPGLATGEKLFF. This rearrangement joins TRBV5-6 to TRBJ1-4; D is undetermined. In germline, CDR1 is SGHDT, CDR2 YYEEEE. V lost 4 bases and J 7 bases, leaving 17 bases between the germline ends. This CDR3 is built from 15 residues.

This clone was seen a few times. DNA of the CDR3: TGTGCCACCAGCCCGGACAGGGCGAACGGAAACACCATATATTTT. Its translation is CATSPDRANGNTIYF. V is TRBV15 and J is TRBJ1-3, with 8 bases matching TRBD1. Germline lookup yields CDR1 LNHNV and CDR2 YYDKDF (reference sequence). CDR3 length equals 15 residues. The V gene end was trimmed by 5 bases and the J gene end by 4 bases; junction bases not matched to a gene: 7.

This chain joins TRBV2 and TRBJ1-1; 7 nucleotides line up with TRBD1. The CDR3 spans 17 residues. The germline CDR1 and CDR2 sequences are SNHLY and FYNNEI. V shed 6 bases and J 5 bases; nucleotides not matched to a gene: 18. The CDR3 DNA follows: TGTGCCAGCAGCGGGCTGGGCGACAGGGAGTTAGAGACTGAAGCTTTCTTT. Protein: CASSGLGDRELETEAFF.

CDR3 loop: CASSYRQGATDTQYF. Here the CDR3 DNA reads TGTGCCAGCAGCTATAGACAGGGGGCAACAGATACGCAGTATTTT. The V gene is TRBV5-5, the J gene TRBJ2-3, with 10 bases matching TRBD1. The CDR3 loop spans 15 amino acids. Germline loops: CDR1 SGHKS, CDR2 YYEKEE (reference sequence). V was pared by 3 bases and J by 3 bases, with 4 bases of the junction left unmatched.

This clone has just a few counts. The rearrangement joins TRBV6-5 to TRBJ2-1; D is possibly TRBD1 (5 bases). Trimming removed 5 bases from V and 7 bases from J, with 18 bases in between. The CDR3 consists of 15 residues. Germline V lookup: CDR1 MNHEY, CDR2 SVGAGI. For the CDR3, the DNA is TGTGCCAGCAGTCTCTCTATTGGGGCCCTAAATGAGCAGTTCTTC. It encodes CASSLSIGALNEQFF.

This chain links TRBV12-3 or TRBV12-4 with TRBJ1-5; D not certain. The V gene lost 6 bases and the J gene lost 9 bases, with 15 bases spanning the gap. The CDR3 runs to 13 residues. The CDR3 protein is CASSRGPGRPQHF. CDR3 coding DNA: TGTGCCAGCAGCCGGGGTCCGGGGAGGCCCCAGCATTTT.

The chain combines TRBV12-3 or TRBV12-4 with TRBJ1-5; the D gene is possibly TRBD1 (5 bases). This CDR3 has 13 amino acids. The V and J ends lost 5 bases and 7 bases respectively, with 12 bases between them. The CDR3 here is CASSLRVGQPQHF. As DNA, the CDR3 is TGTGCCAGCAGTCTCAGGGTTGGCCAGCCCCAGCATTTT.

CDR3 residues: CASSSQGVVTEAFF. CDR3 in DNA: TGTGCCAGCAGCTCCCAAGGGGTGGTCACTGAAGCTTTCTTT. This sequence joins TRBV7-2 and TRBJ1-1; TRBD1 is a possible D gene (5 bases). Germline values: CDR1 SGHTA, CDR2 FQGNSA. CDR3 length: 14 amino acids. The ends were cut back, 4 bases at V and 4 bases at J, with 13 bases in the middle.

There are a few counts of this clone. The CDR3: CASSTPQPSRAGGYTF. Written as DNA, the CDR3 is TGTGCCAGTAGTACCCCCCAACCCTCACGCGCGGGGGGCTACACCTTC. The J gene is TRBJ1-2, the V gene TRBV19, with D unclear. V was pared by 4 bases and J by 8 bases, with 23 bases between. Germline loops: CDR1 LNHDA, CDR2 SQIVND (reference sequence). The CDR3 is made up of 16 amino acids.

The gene calls are TRBV2 and TRBJ1-6; no definite D call. V was cut by 2 bases and J by 9 bases, with 5 bases left in between. The germline gives CDR1 SNHLY, CDR2 FYNNEI. The CDR3 is 12 amino acids. The CDR3 reads CASSEFGSPLHF. Written as DNA, the CDR3 is TGTGCCAGCAGTGAATTCGGTTCACCCCTCCACTTT.

V gene TRBV19 combines with J gene TRBJ2-7; the match to TRBD2 covers 9 bases. V was clipped by 5 bases and J by 6 bases; unmatched bases: 11. The germline V gene encodes CDR1 LNHDA and CDR2 SQIVND (reference sequence). The CDR3 is made up of 15 amino acids. This CDR3 is CASSFLSGSRGEQYF. The CDR3 DNA is TGTGCCAGTAGTTTTCTTAGCGGGAGTCGAGGCGAGCAGTACTTC.

This clone came up a few times. The chain uses TRBV7-2 and TRBJ2-1; D unresolved. The germline V gene encodes CDR1 SGHTA and CDR2 FQGNSA. This CDR3 spans 13 amino acids. Trimming left V 0 bases short and J 6 bases short, with 6 bases between. CDR3 nucleotides: TGTGCCAGCAGCTTAGCGGAGTCCAATGAGCAGTTCTTC. Translating gives CASSLAESNEQFF.